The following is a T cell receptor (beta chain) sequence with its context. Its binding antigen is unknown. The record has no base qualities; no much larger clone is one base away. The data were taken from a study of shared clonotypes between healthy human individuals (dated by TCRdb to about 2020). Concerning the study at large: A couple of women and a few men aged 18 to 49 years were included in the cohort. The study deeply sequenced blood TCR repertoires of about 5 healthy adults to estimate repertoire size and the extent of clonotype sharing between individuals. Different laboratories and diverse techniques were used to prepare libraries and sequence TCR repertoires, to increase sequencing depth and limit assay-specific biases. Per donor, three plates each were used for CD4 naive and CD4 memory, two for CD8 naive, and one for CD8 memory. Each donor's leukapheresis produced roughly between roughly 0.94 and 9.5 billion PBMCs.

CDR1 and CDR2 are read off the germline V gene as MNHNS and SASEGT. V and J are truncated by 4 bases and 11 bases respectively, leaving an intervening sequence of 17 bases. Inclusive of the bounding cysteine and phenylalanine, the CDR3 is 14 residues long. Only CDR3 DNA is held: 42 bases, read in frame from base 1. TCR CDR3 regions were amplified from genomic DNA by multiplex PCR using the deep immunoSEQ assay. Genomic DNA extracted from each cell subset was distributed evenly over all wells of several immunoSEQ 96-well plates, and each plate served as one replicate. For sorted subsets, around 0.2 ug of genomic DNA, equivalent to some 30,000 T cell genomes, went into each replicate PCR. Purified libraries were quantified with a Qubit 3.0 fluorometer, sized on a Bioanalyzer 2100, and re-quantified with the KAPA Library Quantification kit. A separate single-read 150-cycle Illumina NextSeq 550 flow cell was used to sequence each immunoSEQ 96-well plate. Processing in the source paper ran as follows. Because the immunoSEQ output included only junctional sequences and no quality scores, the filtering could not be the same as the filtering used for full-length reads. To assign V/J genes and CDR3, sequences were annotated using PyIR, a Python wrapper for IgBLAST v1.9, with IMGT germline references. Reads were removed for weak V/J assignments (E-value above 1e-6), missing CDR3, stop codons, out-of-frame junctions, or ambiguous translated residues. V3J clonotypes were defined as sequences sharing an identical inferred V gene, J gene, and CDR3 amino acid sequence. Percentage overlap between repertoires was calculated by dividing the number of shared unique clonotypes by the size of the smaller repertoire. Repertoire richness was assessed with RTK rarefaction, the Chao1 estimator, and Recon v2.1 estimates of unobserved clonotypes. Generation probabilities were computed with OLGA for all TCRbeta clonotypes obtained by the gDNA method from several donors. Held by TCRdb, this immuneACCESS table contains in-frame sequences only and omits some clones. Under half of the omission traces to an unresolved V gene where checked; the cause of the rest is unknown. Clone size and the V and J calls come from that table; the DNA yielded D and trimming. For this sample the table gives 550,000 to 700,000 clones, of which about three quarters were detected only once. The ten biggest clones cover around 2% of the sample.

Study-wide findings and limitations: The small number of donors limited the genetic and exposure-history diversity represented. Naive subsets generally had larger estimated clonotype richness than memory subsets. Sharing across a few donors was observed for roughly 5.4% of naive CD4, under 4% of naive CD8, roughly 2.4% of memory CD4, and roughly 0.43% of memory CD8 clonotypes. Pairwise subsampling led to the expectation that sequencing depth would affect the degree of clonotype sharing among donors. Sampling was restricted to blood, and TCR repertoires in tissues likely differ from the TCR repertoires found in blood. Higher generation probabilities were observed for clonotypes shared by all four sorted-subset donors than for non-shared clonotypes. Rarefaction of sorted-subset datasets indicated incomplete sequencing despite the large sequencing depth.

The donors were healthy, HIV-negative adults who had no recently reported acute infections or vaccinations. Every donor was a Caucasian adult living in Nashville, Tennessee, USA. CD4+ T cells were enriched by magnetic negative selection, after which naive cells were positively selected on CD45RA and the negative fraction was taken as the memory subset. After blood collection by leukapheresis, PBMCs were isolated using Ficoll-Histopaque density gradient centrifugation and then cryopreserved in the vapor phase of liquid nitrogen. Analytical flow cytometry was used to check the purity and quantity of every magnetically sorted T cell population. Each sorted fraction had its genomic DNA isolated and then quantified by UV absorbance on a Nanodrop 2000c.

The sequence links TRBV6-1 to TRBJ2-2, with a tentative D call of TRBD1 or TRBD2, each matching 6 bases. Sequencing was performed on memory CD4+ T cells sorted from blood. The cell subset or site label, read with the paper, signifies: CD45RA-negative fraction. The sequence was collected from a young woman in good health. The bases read TGTGCCAGCAGTGCCACTGGGTCGGGGGCAGAGCTGTTTTTT. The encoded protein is CASSATGSGAELFF.